These T cell receptor beta chains were read from a single sample in a study of beta chain features in type 1 diabetes. The table came from immunoSEQ multiplex PCR; TCRdb's copy has only in-frame clones and leaves some out. The table includes hundreds of thousands of clones, around 12% detected once. Sequences were obtained from naive CD4+ T cells from blood. These receptors all stem from a woman under 30 with type 1 diabetes. CDR3s include the opening cysteine and the closing phenylalanine or tryptophan. The D gene is left open where the match is weak.

v_gene	d_gene	j_gene	CDR3aa
TRBV18	-	TRBJ2-7	CASSPPGWENEQYF
TRBV19	TRBD1	TRBJ2-4	CASSVGTGALVAKNIQYF
TRBV27	TRBD1	TRBJ2-1	CASSAQGRLVNEQFF
TRBV7-2	TRBD1	TRBJ2-7	CASSSGTGGGEQYF
TRBV19	-	TRBJ2-7	CASSRGIYEQYF
TRBV6-5	-	TRBJ1-1	CASSRGRNTEAFF
TRBV13	-	TRBJ2-3	CASSLLGYTDTQYF
TRBV2	-	TRBJ1-1	CASSRQVYTEAFF
TRBV7-3	-	TRBJ2-5	CASSSWGEETQYF
TRBV6-1	-	TRBJ2-7	CASSIHYSYEQYF
TRBV25-1	TRBD1	TRBJ2-6	CASSNRGGANVLTF
TRBV7-2	-	TRBJ1-5	CASSFGGAQHF
TRBV30	-	TRBJ1-5	CAWSVLGNQPQHF
TRBV27	TRBD1	TRBJ1-6	CAYKYRFGQGRSFF
TRBV30	TRBD2	TRBJ2-7	CACTSGGEGQYF